The source of this TCR beta chain is a study of cytomegalovirus exposure and HLA in healthy donors. Study observations and caveats: Confirmation in vitro established that three CMV-associated chains were specific for CMV antigens. That first-cohort TCR clusters tended to co-occur in the 120 or so validation repertoires was found in a later analysis. The listing of 150 to 200 TCR beta chains classed them as cytomegalovirus-associated.

As concerns this clone: Its cognate antigen is unknown.

Profiled with immunoSEQ multiplex PCR; TCRdb holds only in-frame clones, not every one. The sample contains 200,000 to 250,000 clones, 75% to 90% of which appear only once. Germline loops: CDR1 SNHLY, CDR2 FYNNEI. V lost 7 bases, J lost 5 bases, and 14 bases lay in between. The CDR3 has 13 residues. This clonotype was sampled from a woman aged 18-30 years in good health and CMV-seronegative. The chain is built from TRBV2 and TRBJ1-2; no firm D call. The sample taken for sequencing was PBMCs. The CDR3 DNA follows: TGTGCCAGCATCCGGGGTTTAGAGTATGGCTACACCTTC. The encoded protein is CASIRGLEYGYTF.